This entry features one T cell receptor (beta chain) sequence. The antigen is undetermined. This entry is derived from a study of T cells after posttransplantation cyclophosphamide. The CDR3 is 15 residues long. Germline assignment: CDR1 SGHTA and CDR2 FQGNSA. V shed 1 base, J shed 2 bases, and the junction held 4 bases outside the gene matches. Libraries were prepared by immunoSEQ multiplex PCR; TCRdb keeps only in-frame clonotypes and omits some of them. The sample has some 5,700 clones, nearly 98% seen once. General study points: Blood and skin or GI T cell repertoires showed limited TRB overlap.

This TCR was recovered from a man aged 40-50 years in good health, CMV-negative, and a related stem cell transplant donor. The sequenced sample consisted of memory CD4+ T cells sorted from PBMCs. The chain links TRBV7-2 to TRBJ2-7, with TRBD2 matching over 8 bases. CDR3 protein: CASSLGGGRTYEQYF. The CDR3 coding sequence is TGTGCCAGCAGCTTAGGAGGCGGGAGGACCTACGAGCAGTACTTC.